The 19 T cell receptor beta chains listed next were all sequenced from one sample in a study of T-cell memory formation after mild COVID-19. MiXCR, applied by TCRdb to the 5' RACE reads, yields one record per CDR3 protein. Counted here are about 390,000 distinct CDR3 sequences, about a sixth occurring once; the ten biggest clones make up 20% to 25%. Sequenced: PBMCs or a T cell subset sorted from them (not recorded which). These receptors all stem from a man aged 18 to 29 who had mild COVID-19 (a few samples of this study predate the infection). Cell type and time point are not known.

The table lists this clonotype with a few counts. This chain connects TRBV20-1 to TRBJ1-4, with 7 bases matching TRBD1. The CDR3 is made up of 14 amino acids. Trimming took 6 bases from V and 6 from J; bases not matched to a gene: 10. CDR1 and CDR2 (germline): DFQATT, SNEGSKA (reference sequence). The CDR3 DNA is TGCAGTGCCCAGACGCCCAGGGGGGATGAAAAACTGTTTTTT. It specifies CSAQTPRGDEKLFF.

In DNA, the CDR3 is TGTGCCAGCAGCGTTGCTGGGACAGGGTTCACAGATACGCAGTATTTT. Translating gives CASSVAGTGFTDTQYF. This rearrangement joins TRBV5-4 to TRBJ2-3; 9 bases agree with TRBD1. The V and J ends lost 4 bases and 2 bases, in that order; junction bases with no gene match: 8. The V gene's germline CDR1 is SGHNT and CDR2 YYREEE (reference sequence). The CDR3 contains 16 residues.

The V and J genes are TRBV28 and TRBJ2-1, with D perhaps matching TRBD1 (5 bases). Trimming removed 3 bases at V and 0 bases at J, with 18 bases between. Per germline, CDR1 MDHEN and CDR2 SYDVKM. The CDR3 has 18 residues. CDR3 residues: CASSLGVRADSSYNEQFF. For the CDR3, the DNA is TGTGCCAGCAGTTTGGGCGTAAGGGCCGACAGCTCCTACAATGAGCAGTTCTTC.

This clonotype was counted between two and nine times. The rearrangement joins TRBV5-1 to TRBJ1-1; no definite D call. V shed 5 bases and J shed 2 bases, with 13 bases lying between them. This CDR3 is built from 14 residues. CDR1 SGHRS and CDR2 YFSETQ come from the germline V gene. CDR3 region: CASSSRRANTEAFF. Written as DNA, the CDR3 is TGCGCCAGCAGTTCCAGACGGGCTAACACTGAAGCTTTCTTT. The complete variable domain, with remaining parts taken from reference TRBV5-1 and TRBJ1-1, reads KAGVTQTPRYLIKTRGQQVTLSCSPISGHRSVSWYQQTPGQGLQFLFEYFSETQRNKGNFPGRFSGRQFSNSRSEMNVSTLELGDSALYLCASSSRRANTEAFFGQGTRLTVV.

The chain has TRBV9 and TRBJ1-3; D is uncertain. The CDR3 spans 16 residues. Germline V gene lookup returns CDR1 SGDLS and CDR2 YYNGEE. Trimming pared 3 bases from V and 5 bases from J, leaving 18 bases between. The DNA for the CDR3 is TGTGCCAGCAGCGCTCCAGGAGCGGCGGACCGAAACACCATATATTTT. This encodes CASSAPGAADRNTIYF.

This clonotype has a handful of counts. J is TRBJ2-5 and V is TRBV5-1; TRBD1 matches 7 bases. The CDR3 covers 16 residues. The trim removed 1 base at V and 3 bases at J, leaving 9 bases unmatched. CDR1 and CDR2 (germline): SGHRS, YFSETQ. The CDR3 protein is CASSLILRQGEETQYF. CDR3 DNA: TGCGCCAGCAGCTTGATTTTGCGGCAGGGGGAAGAGACCCAGTACTTC.

This sequence joins TRBV7-8 and TRBJ2-5; 9 bases agree with TRBD2. CDR1 and CDR2 (germline): SGHVS, FQNEAQ. The CDR3 contains 14 residues. Losses at the gene ends were 8 bases for V and 6 bases for J; bases not matched to a gene: 10. This chain's CDR3 is CASVSGGSQKTQYF. In DNA form, the CDR3 reads TGTGCCAGCGTAAGCGGGGGGTCTCAGAAGACCCAGTACTTC.

This clonotype was counted between two and nine times. The V gene is TRBV9, the J gene TRBJ2-5, with 8 bases lining up with TRBD2. This CDR3 contains 15 residues. Germline V gives CDR1 SGDLS, CDR2 YYNGEE. V was pared by 0 bases and J by 2 bases, with 3 bases of the junction left unmatched. CDR3 in amino acids: CASSVGSSGQETQYF. The CDR3 region has the DNA TGTGCCAGCAGCGTAGGGTCTAGCGGGCAAGAGACCCAGTACTTC.

This clonotype turned up a few times. V gene TRBV12-3 or TRBV12-4 combines with J gene TRBJ1-5, with 9 positions matching TRBD1. This CDR3 is built from 14 residues. V lost 3 bases to trimming and J lost 8 bases; unmatched junction nucleotides: 5. The CDR3 spells CASSFTGGREPQHF. The CDR3 coding sequence is TGTGCCAGCAGTTTTACAGGGGGCAGAGAGCCCCAGCATTTT.

This chain joins TRBV9 and TRBJ2-7; TRBD1 aligns across 11 bases. Trimming removed 4 bases from V and 6 bases from J; junction bases left unmatched: 9. The CDR3 extends over 15 amino acids. The germline gives CDR1 SGDLS, CDR2 YYNGEE. This chain's CDR3 is CASSPHGGTGGEQYF. The CDR3 bases are TGTGCCAGCAGCCCCCACGGTGGGACAGGGGGCGAGCAGTACTTC.

V is TRBV12-3 or TRBV12-4 and J is TRBJ1-4; TRBD1 is a possible D gene (6 bases). The V and J ends lost 5 bases and 5 bases respectively, with 15 bases between them. The CDR3 is 15 residues long. CDR3 sequence (DNA): TGTGCCAGCAGTGGGACATGGGCGGAAAATGAAAAACTGTTTTTT. This encodes CASSGTWAENEKLFF.

The chain carries TRBV10-3 and TRBJ2-1, with 12 positions matching TRBD2. The V segment lost 0 bases and the J segment 6 bases; nucleotides outside the gene matches: 6. The CDR3 has 17 amino acids. Germline-derived CDR1 and CDR2 are ENHRY and SYGVKD. This CDR3 reads CAISESPTSGGSNEQFF. The CDR3 coding sequence is TGTGCCATCAGTGAGTCGCCGACTAGCGGGGGTTCCAATGAGCAGTTCTTC.

This sequence joins TRBV11-3 and TRBJ2-5; no firm D call. Trimming removed 1 base at V and 0 bases at J, with 9 bases between. The CDR3 covers 15 residues. Germline V gene lookup returns CDR1 SGHNT and CDR2 YENEEA. CDR3 protein: CASSLVCRYQETQYF. The CDR3 region has the DNA TGTGCCAGCAGCTTAGTTTGCCGGTACCAAGAGACCCAGTACTTC.

This clonotype has more than one count but fewer than ten. V usage is TRBV7-9 and J usage is TRBJ1-2; 9 bases fit TRBD1. Trimming removed 3 bases from V and 8 bases from J; junction bases left unmatched: 4. Germline V gene sequence: CDR1 SEHNR, CDR2 FQNEAQ (reference sequence). This CDR3 contains 13 residues. In nucleotides, the CDR3 is TGTGCCAGCAGCTTTACAGGGGGCACCGGCTACACCTTC. As protein: CASSFTGGTGYTF. Looking up the rest from reference TRBV7-9 and TRBJ1-2 gives the full variable domain: DTGVSQNPRHKITKRGQNVTFRCDPISEHNRLYWYRQTLGQGPEFLTYFQNEAQLEKSRLLSDRFSAERPKGSFSTLEIQRTEQGDSAMYLCASSFTGGTGYTFGSGTRLTVV.

This clonotype was detected only a few times. This chain uses TRBV20-1 with TRBJ1-2, with D unresolved. V dropped 0 bases and J dropped 3 bases, with 17 bases sitting between them. CDR1 and CDR2 from the germline V gene are DFQATT and SNEGSKA (reference sequence). The CDR3 runs 16 residues. CDR3 loop: CSARDRAAPLYYGYTF. CDR3 sequence (DNA): TGCAGTGCTAGAGATAGGGCAGCACCATTGTACTATGGCTACACCTTC.

The sample holds a few counts of this clonotype. V gene TRBV7-2 combines with J gene TRBJ2-5, with 7 bases fitting TRBD1. In germline, CDR1 is SGHTA, CDR2 FQGNSA. After removal of 4 bases from V and 1 base from J, the junction contained 3 bases not matched to a gene. The CDR3 runs to 14 residues. The CDR3 sequence: CASSSGQSQETQYF. The CDR3 DNA sequence: TGTGCCAGCAGCTCGGGACAGTCCCAAGAGACCCAGTACTTC.

This clonotype has only one observation. The chain uses TRBV12-3 or TRBV12-4 and TRBJ1-5; the match to TRBD1 covers 7 bases. The trim removed 6 bases at V and 3 bases at J, leaving 5 bases unmatched. The CDR3 totals 14 residues. CDR3 loop: CASSSDRANQPQHF. The CDR3 nucleotides are TGTGCCAGCAGCTCCGACAGGGCCAATCAGCCCCAGCATTTT.

In its sample, this clonotype was seen many times. The chain carries TRBV18 and TRBJ2-1; D ambiguous. V dropped 3 bases and J dropped 8 bases, with 11 bases sitting between them. This CDR3 comprises 13 residues. From germline, CDR1 is KGHSH and CDR2 LQKENI. CDR3 in amino acids: CASSPVLLHEQFF. The CDR3 coding sequence is TGTGCCAGCTCACCCGTCCTTCTCCATGAGCAGTTCTTC.

The rearrangement uses TRBV10-3 and TRBJ1-5; 8 nucleotides line up with TRBD1. Germline-derived CDR1 and CDR2 are ENHRY and SYGVKD. The V and J ends lost 7 bases and 2 bases, in that order; junction bases with no gene match: 1. The CDR3 sequence is 13 residues long. The CDR3 DNA sequence: TGTGCCATCAAGGGACAGGGCAATCAGCCCCAGCATTTT. It encodes CAIKGQGNQPQHF.